The TCR beta chain described here comes from a study of cytomegalovirus exposure and HLA in healthy donors. Study outcomes and limitations: It was about 150 TCR beta chains that were listed as cytomegalovirus-associated. Many donors shared some public TCRs, even though most TCR sequences were rare.

Some clones are missing from TCRdb's copy, which holds only in-frame ones; the method was immunoSEQ multiplex PCR. Here the sample spans under 200,000 clones, approximately 89% being singletons. A remark on this clone: What it binds is not known.

With 6 bases removed from V and 0 bases from J, the gap between germline ends came to 8 bases. Germline V gives CDR1 MDHEN, CDR2 SYDVKM. The CDR3 sequence is 13 residues long. The V gene is TRBV28, the J gene TRBJ2-5; D gene unclear. This clonotype was sampled from a woman younger than 35 in good health and CMV-seropositive. The material sequenced was PBMCs. CDR3 bases: TGTGCCAGCAGCCCGGGTTACCAAGAGACCCAGTACTTC. As protein: CASSPGYQETQYF.